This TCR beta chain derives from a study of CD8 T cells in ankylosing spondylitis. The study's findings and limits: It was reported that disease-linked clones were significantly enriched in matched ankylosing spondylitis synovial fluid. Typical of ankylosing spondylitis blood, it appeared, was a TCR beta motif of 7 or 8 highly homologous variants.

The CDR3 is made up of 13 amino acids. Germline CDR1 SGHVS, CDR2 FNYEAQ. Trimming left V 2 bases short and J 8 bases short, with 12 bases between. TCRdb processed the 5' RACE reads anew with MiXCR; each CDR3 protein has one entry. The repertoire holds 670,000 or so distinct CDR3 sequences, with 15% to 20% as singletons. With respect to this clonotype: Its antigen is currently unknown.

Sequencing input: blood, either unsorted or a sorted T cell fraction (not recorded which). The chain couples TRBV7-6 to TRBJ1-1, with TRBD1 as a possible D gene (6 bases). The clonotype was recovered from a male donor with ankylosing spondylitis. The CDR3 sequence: CASSLSGQREAFF. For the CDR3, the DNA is TGTGCCAGCAGCTTATCCGGACAGAGGGAAGCTTTCTTT. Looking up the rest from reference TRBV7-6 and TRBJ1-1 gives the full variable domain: GAGVSQSPRYKVTKRGQDVALRCDPISGHVSLYWYRQALGQGPEFLTYFNYEAQQDKSGLPNDRFSAERPEGSISTLTIQRTEQRDSAMYRCASSLSGQREAFFGQGTRLTVV.